A selection of T cell receptor beta chains follows, all from one sample in a study of T cell repertoires in cytomegalovirus infection. MiXCR, run by TCRdb on the reads, gives a single entry per CDR3 protein. The table includes under 800,000 distinct CDR3 sequences, roughly 24% detected once. Sequenced material: CD8+ T cells from PBMCs. The receptor source for this set is a human donor in good health (CMV status not recorded). Some clones in this sample may be carry-over from other donors' samples. CDR3s include the opening cysteine and the closing phenylalanine or tryptophan. A D gene is named only where the DNA matches it firmly. The size entry is marked missing in some rows and otherwise reads once, few, many or a size class.

J gene | V gene | clone size | D gene | CDR3 DNA | CDR3 protein
TRBJ1-1 | TRBV25-1 | - | - | TGTGCCAGCAGAAACAGGGTTTCTGAAGCTTTCTTT | CASRNRVSEAFF
TRBJ2-1 | TRBV29-1 | - | - | TGCAGCGTTGAGGGGGACGGTCGGGGTGAGCAGTTCTTC | CSVEGDGRGEQFF
TRBJ2-1 | TRBV29-1 | few | - | TGCAGCGCCCCGGAGCCTTCCTCCTACAATGAGCAGTTCTTC | CSAPEPSSYNEQFF
TRBJ2-1 | TRBV29-1 | few | - | TGCAGCGTGAGGACGGGGAGCTCCTACAATGAGCAGTTCTTC | CSVRTGSSYNEQFF
TRBJ2-5 | TRBV5-4 | - | TRBD1 | TGTGCCAGCAGACCGGACAGGGGGCAAGAGACCCAGTACTTC | CASRPDRGQETQYF
TRBJ1-2 | TRBV7-2 | many | TRBD1 | TGTGCCAGCAGCTTAGAGGCCTCCGGGACAGACTATGGCTACACCTTC | CASSLEASGTDYGYTF
TRBJ2-3 | TRBV28 | few | TRBD2 | TGTGCCAGCTCACGACCTAGCGGGGGGGGTGGAGATACGCAGTATTTT | CASSRPSGGGGDTQYF
TRBJ1-5 | TRBV28 | few | - | TGTGCCAGCAGTTTAGAAGGGGGGCTGGAGCATTTT | CASSLEGGLEHF
TRBJ1-4 | TRBV7-9 | - | - | TGTGCCAGCAGCTTCCCAGGTTCCGAGGTCGGTGTACCTGATGAAAAACTGTTTTTT | CASSFPGSEVGVPDEKLFF
TRBJ2-1 | TRBV20-1 | once | - | TGCAGTGCTGACCGGGGCCGGCTGGATGAGCAGTTCTTC | CSADRGRLDEQFF
TRBJ1-2 | TRBV4-2 | few | - | TGTGCCAGCAGCCAAGAGATACAGCGGCGCTACACCTTC | CASSQEIQRRYTF